This T cell receptor beta chain stems from a study of OX40 agonist ivuxolimab in advanced cancers. Some background on the complete study: Ivuxolimab was a fully human IgG2 agonistic monoclonal antibody targeting the costimulatory receptor OX40 (CD134). Intravenous ivuxolimab was administered to patients every 2 weeks at six dose levels: 0.01, 0.1, 0.3, 1.5, 3 and 10 mg/kg. Among the roughly 52 dose-escalation patients, approximately 20 had hepatocellular carcinoma, about 15 melanoma, 9 renal cell carcinoma and 9 head and neck cancer. The dose-escalation cohort was over 70% male with a mean age of about 65 years, ranging from about 23 to 85. Patients were allowed to have had prior anti-PD-1, anti-PD-L1 or anti-CTLA-4 therapy, and around two fifths of the dose-escalation patients had been treated with checkpoint inhibitors. Partial responses occurred in three dose-escalation patients: two with cutaneous melanoma and one with hepatocellular carcinoma. Peripheral TCRbeta sequencing was intended to test whether TCR sequence diversity was altered and clonal T-cell expansion was caused by ivuxolimab. The monotherapy dose-escalation portion (N ≈ 50 patients) of the phase I ivuxolimab trial is reported in the paper.

Reading the germline V gene (reference sequence) gives CDR1 LNHDA and CDR2 SQIVND. Counted from cysteine to phenylalanine, this CDR3 has 13 amino acids. Just CDR3 DNA is preserved here, 39 bases in frame from base 1. V loses 3 bases, J loses 5 bases, and the germline ends lie 10 bases apart. The trial excluded patients who had a history of autoimmune disease or were on systemic immunosuppression. In every dose cohort, peripheral blood was drawn for TCR sequencing at baseline, cycle 4 day 1, and cycle 7 day 1. Samples were obtained from an open-label, multicenter, first-in-human phase I dose-escalation trial of ivuxolimab. The trial enrolled adults with locally advanced or metastatic head and neck squamous cell, hepatocellular, melanoma or renal cell carcinoma. CD4+ and CD8+ T cells were sorted separately from peripheral blood before TCR sequencing. Genomic DNA was isolated from the sorted cells so that the TCRbeta CDR3 region could be sequenced. The immunoSEQ Assay was used for sequencing of TCRbeta CDR3 regions. Not all clones reach the TCRdb copy of this immuneACCESS table, which keeps in-frame sequences only. Checked studies attribute under half of the gap to unresolved V genes and leave the rest unexplained. The sample table shows roughly 46,000 clones, and 70% to 90% are seen once. The top ten constitute approximately 0.69% of the sample.

Beyond this particular receptor, the publication reports: In the 0.1-3.0 mg/kg groups, partial responders had among the lowest normalized peripheral clonal expansion, particularly in CD8+ T cells. After ivuxolimab, more expanded clones were found on average in CD8+ T cells than in CD4+ T cells. Low levels of normalized T-cell clonal expansion were also seen in some nonresponding patients. Clonal expansion of both CD4+ and CD8+ blood T cells was observed from baseline to week 6 at doses 0.1 to 3.0 mg/kg. The antigen specificity of the clonally expanded peripheral T cells was not determined.

Note on this clone: This receptor's antigen is unknown. No quality values exist for individual bases; no much larger clone is one base distant.

The source of this sequence is an adult with an advanced solid tumor such as melanoma, head and neck, liver or kidney cancer. The input for sequencing was CD4+ or CD8+ T cells sorted from blood, taken in a trial of the OX40 agonist ivuxolimab. The V and J segments used are TRBV19 and TRBJ1-2; the D gene assignment is ambiguous. The nucleotide sequence reads TGTGCCAGTAGTATCGCGGTCAGATATGGCTACACCTTC. Its coded protein is CASSIAVRYGYTF.